A single sample is the source of the 22 T cell receptor beta chains below, sequenced in a study of blood T cell repertoires in COVID-19. Sequenced by immunoSEQ multiplex PCR; TCRdb stores in-frame clones only, minus some. The sample has approximately 150,000 clones; 93% are singletons. Sequenced: peripheral blood. All receptors derive from a woman in her fifties or sixties with COVID-19, enrolled during active disease.

The rearrangement uses TRBV10-3 and TRBJ1-2; possibly TRBD1 for D (6 bases). The CDR3 loop spans 15 amino acids. V shed 3 bases and J shed 2 bases, with 13 bases lying between them. CDR1 and CDR2 (germline): ENHRY, SYGVKD. The CDR3 coding sequence is TGTGCCATCAGTGATCGGACAGCGAGCAACTATGGCTACACCTTC. Translation gives CAISDRTASNYGYTF.

In this sample, this clone turned up a few times. The junction shows a germline mismatch at one end, possibly a read error. DNA for the CDR3: TGTGCTAGCAGCTTAACCCACAGGGGGGTTGGTTTTCTCTATGGCTACACCTTC. As protein: CASSLTHRGVGFLYGYTF. This chain links TRBV7-7 with TRBJ1-2, with TRBD1 matching 8 bases. The CDR3 loop spans 18 amino acids. Germline V CDR1 and CDR2: SSHAT, FNYEAQ (reference sequence). Full variable domain (outside the CDR3, taken from reference TRBV7-7 and TRBJ1-2): GAGVSQSPRYKVTKRGQDVTLRCDPISSHATLYWYQQALGQGPEFLTYFNYEAQPDKSGLPSDRFSAERPEGSISTLTIQRTEQRDSAMYRCASSLTHRGVGFLYGYTFGSGTRLTVV.

The chain has TRBV7-3 and TRBJ2-5; 9 bases fit TRBD1. V was clipped by 2 bases and J by 7 bases; unmatched bases: 5. The CDR3 covers 14 residues. Per germline, CDR1 SGHTA and CDR2 FQGTGA. The CDR3 nucleotides are TGTGCCAGCAGCTTATTGGACAGGGGAGGGACCCAGTACTTC. Amino acids: CASSLLDRGGTQYF.

V and J are TRBV15 and TRBJ1-5; 8 bases map to TRBD1. This CDR3 has 15 amino acids. Germline V CDR1 and CDR2: LNHNV, YYDKDF (reference sequence). V was clipped by 0 bases and J by 6 bases; unmatched bases: 4. The CDR3 sequence is CATSRDYDRGQPQHF. CDR3 bases: TGTGCCACCAGCAGAGATTACGACAGGGGTCAGCCCCAGCATTTT.

This clone showed up just once. The CDR3 DNA sequence: TGTGCCAGCAGCTTCGGCGGGAATACTGGAAACACCATATATTTT. Encoded protein: CASSFGGNTGNTIYF. The chain joins TRBV3-1 (or the pseudogene TRBV3-2) to TRBJ1-3; D unresolved. The CDR3 runs to 15 residues. Trimming pared 5 bases from V and 2 bases from J, leaving 13 bases between. CDR1 and CDR2 from the germline V gene are LGHDT and YNNKEL (reference sequence).

The chain joins TRBV18 to TRBJ1-5, with 8 bases identical to TRBD1. Unmatched junction bases numbered 7, after V lost 3 bases and J lost 3 bases. CDR3 length equals 16 residues. Germline lookup yields CDR1 KGHSH and CDR2 LQKENI. The CDR3: CASSPGTGFNNQPQHF. The CDR3 nucleotides read TGTGCCAGCTCACCTGGGACAGGATTTAACAATCAGCCCCAGCATTTT. The full variable domain, in which reference TRBV18 and TRBJ1-5 provide the parts outside the CDR3, is NAGVMQNPRHLVRRRGQEARLRCSPMKGHSHVYWYRQLPEEGLKFMVYLQKENIIDESGMPKERFSAEFPKEGPSILRIQQVVRGDSAAYFCASSPGTGFNNQPQHFGDGTRLSIL.

V is TRBV7-9 and J is TRBJ1-6; unclear D gene. This CDR3 comprises 14 residues. V lost 1 base and J lost 9, with 10 bases in between. Germline CDR1 SEHNR, CDR2 FQNEAQ (reference sequence). CDR3 nucleotides: TGTGCCAGCAGCTTAGGCCAGGCAAGTTCACCCCTCCACTTT. Its protein product is CASSLGQASSPLHF.

The J gene is TRBJ2-1, the V gene TRBV15; D unresolved. V shed 0 bases and J shed 6 bases, with 6 bases lying between them. The CDR3 totals 13 residues. CDR1 is LNHNV, CDR2 YYDKDF, per germline (reference sequence). DNA of the CDR3: TGTGCCACCAGCAGAGATCTCCCCAATGAGCAGTTCTTC. It encodes CATSRDLPNEQFF. Full variable domain (remainder filled in from reference TRBV15 and TRBJ2-1): DAMVIQNPRYQVTQFGKPVTLSCSQTLNHNVMYWYQQKSSQAPKLLFHYYDKDFNNEADTPDNFQSRRPNTSFCFLDIRSPGLGDTAMYLCATSRDLPNEQFFGPGTRLTVL.

The chain employs TRBV23-1 and TRBJ2-7; TRBD1 aligns across 9 bases. TRBV23-1 is placed among ORFs of uncertain function. The junction had 14 bases not matched to a gene; V was cut back by 3 bases and J by 5 bases. The CDR3 contains 17 residues. As DNA, the CDR3 is TGCGCCAGCAGTCACCCTCGGATAGGACAGGGGTTCCACGAGCAGTACTTC. This translates into CASSHPRIGQGFHEQYF.

The V call is TRBV27, the J call TRBJ1-5; 11 positions match TRBD1. V shed 10 bases and J 6 bases; nucleotides not matched to a gene: 26. CDR3 length equals 20 residues. Germline-derived CDR1 and CDR2 are MNHEY and SMNVEV (reference sequence). The CDR3 region has the DNA TGTGCCAACTTGCCTGGGAGGGATCCGGGACAGGGGGTAGCGTCTCAGCCCCAGCATTTT. Amino acid sequence: CANLPGRDPGQGVASQPQHF.

This chain links TRBV6-2 or TRBV6-3 with TRBJ2-3; D perhaps matches TRBD1 (5 bases). The germline CDR1 and CDR2 sequences are MNHEY and SVGEGT. V lost 5 bases and J 4 bases, leaving 13 bases between the germline ends. The CDR3 consists of 14 residues. The CDR3 sequence is CASSRRQYPDTQYF. Here the CDR3 DNA reads TGTGCCAGCAGTAGGAGACAGTATCCAGATACGCAGTATTTT.

The V gene is TRBV6-5, the J gene TRBJ2-7; D gene unclear. Germline loops: CDR1 MNHEY, CDR2 SVGAGI. The CDR3 contains 14 residues. V lost 6 bases and J 6 bases, leaving 18 bases between the germline ends. In DNA form, the CDR3 reads TGTGCCAGCAGCCCGACCCTCCTCCGGAGCGAGCAGTACTTC. This sequence encodes CASSPTLLRSEQYF.

The CDR3 DNA reads TGTGCCAGCAGTGGGGGACAGGTCAGCCCCCTCCACTTT. This translates into CASSGGQVSPLHF. The chain joins TRBV12-3 or TRBV12-4 to TRBJ1-6, with TRBD1 matching over 8 bases. CDR3 size: 13 residues. The ends lost 5 bases at V and 13 bases at J; junction bases unmatched: 7.

The chain has TRBV9 and TRBJ2-1; 11 bases align to TRBD2. Looked up from germline, CDR1 is SGDLS and CDR2 is YYNGEE. The CDR3 length is 17 residues. With 5 bases clipped from V and 1 base from J, the junction kept 8 bases outside the gene matches. CDR3 residues: CASSSTSGVISYNEQFF. CDR3 DNA sequence: TGTGCCAGCAGTTCGACTAGCGGGGTCATATCCTACAATGAGCAGTTCTTC.

This sequence joins TRBV6-5 and TRBJ1-2; the match to TRBD1 covers 7 bases. This CDR3 is 13 amino acids long. With 5 bases clipped from V and 7 bases from J, the junction kept 7 bases outside the gene matches. CDR1 is MNHEY and CDR2 is SVGAGI in the germline V gene. CDR3 coding DNA: TGTGCCAGCAGTCCAGGGGGTTGGGGTGGCTACACCTTC. This sequence encodes CASSPGGWGGYTF.

V and J are TRBV4-2 and TRBJ1-4, with D tentatively TRBD1 (6 bases). V shed 1 base and J shed 7 bases, with 16 bases lying between them. This CDR3 region has 16 residues. Per the germline V gene, CDR1 is LGHNA and CDR2 is YNFKEQ. The CDR3 DNA sequence: TGTGCCAGCAGCCAAGGAACAGGGAGTGAAAGTGAAAAACTGTTTTTT. Its translation is CASSQGTGSESEKLFF.

The V call is TRBV6-6, the J call TRBJ2-7; a weak D match, TRBD2 (5 bases). V lost 8 bases to trimming and J lost 4 bases, with 12 bases between them. The CDR3 spans 12 residues. Germline values: CDR1 MNHNY, CDR2 SVGAGI (reference sequence). CDR3 sequence reads: CASRPRGYEQYF. DNA of the CDR3: TGTGCCAGCCGTCCCCGGGGATACGAGCAGTACTTC.

The chain uses TRBV18 and TRBJ1-2; 10 positions match TRBD1. The CDR3 length is 16 residues. J gave up 7 bases and V 1 base, and 9 bases lay outside the gene matches. CDR1 and CDR2 from the germline V gene are KGHSH and LQKENI. Written as DNA, the CDR3 is TGTGCCAGCTCACCACTAGAGGACAGGGGGTTTTTTGGCTACACCTTC. This codes for CASSPLEDRGFFGYTF.

The chain employs TRBV5-8 and TRBJ1-6, with D maybe TRBD1 (6 bases). The CDR3 covers 14 residues. V lost 4 bases and J 9 bases, leaving 14 bases between the germline ends. Per germline, CDR1 SGHTS and CDR2 YDEGEE. CDR3 coding DNA: TGTGCCAGCAGCCGGTTCAGACAGGCTTCACCCCTCCACTTT. Protein sequence: CASSRFRQASPLHF.

The gene calls are TRBV6-5 and TRBJ1-2; TRBD1 matches 10 bases. CDR3 length: 12 amino acids. Germline V CDR1 and CDR2: MNHEY, SVGAGI. V gave up 4 bases and J gave up 14 bases; unmatched junction bases: 7. The CDR3 here is CASSLRGQGTTF. The DNA for the CDR3 is TGTGCCAGCAGTTTAAGGGGACAGGGGACTACCTTC.

This chain uses TRBV6-2 or TRBV6-3 with TRBJ1-1; 8 bases agree with TRBD1. J gave up 0 bases and V 0 bases, and 3 bases lay outside the gene matches. This CDR3 region has 16 residues. The germline CDR1 and CDR2 sequences are MNHEY and SVGEGT. CDR3 amino acids: CASSYSDRVLNTEAFF. The CDR3 DNA follows: TGTGCCAGCAGTTACTCGGACAGGGTGTTGAACACTGAAGCTTTCTTT.

The V call is TRBV12-3 or TRBV12-4, the J call TRBJ2-1; D is unclear. The CDR3 contains 12 residues. Trimming took 8 bases from V and 0 from J, leaving 5 bases between them. In DNA, the CDR3 is TGTGCCAGCTCCCACTCCTACAATGAGCAGTTCTTC. This encodes CASSHSYNEQFF.